The 18 T cell receptor beta chains below all came from one sample that was sequenced in a study of identical twins. Using its own MiXCR run on the 5' RACE reads, TCRdb lists one record per CDR3 protein. This sample yields around 490,000 distinct CDR3 sequences, of which 20% to 25% are seen a single time; around 0.48% belongs to the top ten. A further study also used this sample, focusing on yellow fever vaccine responses in identical twins.

The specimen was CD4+ T cells sorted from blood. These receptors all stem from a woman between 18 and 29 years old in good health.

This clonotype has more than one count but fewer than ten. V gene TRBV5-1 combines with J gene TRBJ2-4; D might be TRBD1 or TRBD2, each matching 5 bases. CDR3 length equals 20 residues. V dropped 0 bases and J dropped 6 bases, with 28 bases sitting between them. Germline loops: CDR1 SGHRS, CDR2 YFSETQ. CDR3 amino acids: CASSLETYSVTSSRGNIQYF. The CDR3 DNA is TGCGCCAGCAGCTTGGAAACCTACTCAGTAACATCTTCGAGGGGAAACATTCAGTACTTC.

As for this clonotype: Sequence at one end of the junction differs from germline and may be a read error. The V gene is TRBV3-1, the J gene TRBJ2-5; D remains ambiguous. The CDR3 runs to 11 residues. Germline loops: CDR1 LGHDT, CDR2 YNNKEL (reference sequence). In DNA, the CDR3 is TGTGCCAGCAGCCAAGCCCAGGCCAGAGCCTTC. Protein product: CASSQAQARAF.

The rearrangement joins TRBV7-3 to TRBJ1-6, with TRBD1 as a possible D gene (5 bases). Germline V gene lookup returns CDR1 SGHTA and CDR2 FQGTGA. Trimming cost V 6 bases and J 10 bases, with 13 bases left between them. There are 13 residues in the CDR3. This chain's CDR3 is CASSLGRGSPLHF. The CDR3 coding sequence is TGTGCCAGCAGTCTCGGCCGGGGGTCACCCCTCCACTTT.

The chain joins TRBV12-3 or TRBV12-4 to TRBJ2-5; D remains unclear. The CDR3 is 13 amino acids. V dropped 3 bases and J dropped 5 bases, with 10 bases sitting between them. The CDR3 loop is CASSFIPEETQYF. The CDR3 DNA is TGTGCCAGCAGTTTTATCCCCGAGGAGACCCAGTACTTC.

This clonotype was observed a few times. This chain joins TRBV7-3 and TRBJ2-1; either TRBD1 or TRBD2 may fit D (5 bases each). The CDR3 is 16 amino acids. The germline V gene encodes CDR1 SGHTA and CDR2 FQGTGA. V was shortened by 5 bases and J by 1 base, with 15 bases between the two germline ends. In DNA form, the CDR3 reads TGTGCCAGCAGCCCAAAATTCGGGGCTTCCTACAATGAGCAGTTCTTC. Its translation is CASSPKFGASYNEQFF.

Only a few counts were recorded for this clonotype. The rearrangement joins TRBV20-1 to TRBJ2-2, with 10 nucleotides matching TRBD1. Trimming at V came to 0 bases and at J to 8 bases, leaving 6 bases not matched to a gene. Germline-derived CDR1 and CDR2 are DFQATT and SNEGSKA (reference sequence). This CDR3 comprises 15 residues. The CDR3 DNA follows: TGCAGTGCTAGAGATCGACAGGGGGCATCGGGGGAGCTGTTTTTT. Translated, it gives CSARDRQGASGELFF.

This clonotype showed up just a few times. V usage is TRBV10-3 and J usage is TRBJ2-6; 7 nucleotides agree with TRBD1. The CDR3 has 19 amino acids. Germline-derived CDR1 and CDR2 are ENHRY and SYGVKD. Trimming cost V 3 bases and J 0 bases; bases outside gene matches: 11. CDR3 in DNA: TGTGCCATCAGTGATTCGTACAGGGGAACCCCCTCTGGGGCCAACGTCCTGACTTTC. It codes for CAISDSYRGTPSGANVLTF.

This clonotype showed up many times. The rearrangement uses TRBV20-1 and TRBJ1-2; 8 bases match TRBD1. Trimming took 0 bases from V and 4 from J; bases not matched to a gene: 13. The germline gives CDR1 DFQATT, CDR2 SNEGSKA (reference sequence). This CDR3 has 17 residues. CDR3 amino acids: CSAREGSRAGGGYGYTF. The DNA for the CDR3 is TGCAGTGCTAGAGAGGGGAGCAGGGCAGGGGGCGGCTATGGCTACACCTTC.

V gene TRBV5-1 combines with J gene TRBJ1-5; D possibly corresponds to TRBD1 (6 bases). V dropped 1 base and J dropped 3 bases, with 14 bases sitting between them. Germline lookup yields CDR1 SGHRS and CDR2 YFSETQ. There are 16 residues in the CDR3. The CDR3 nucleotides read TGCGCCAGCAGCTTGTGGCCAGGGGAGCACAATCAGCCCCAGCATTTT. This sequence encodes CASSLWPGEHNQPQHF.

The chain is built from TRBV28 and TRBJ2-7, with D perhaps matching TRBD1 or TRBD2 (5 bases each). This CDR3 spans 15 amino acids. Trimming took off 7 bases at V and 4 bases at J, with 20 bases between the two ends. Per the germline V gene, CDR1 is MDHEN and CDR2 is SYDVKM. The CDR3 DNA follows: TGTGCCAGCAATGGCCGGGGCACCATTTTATACGAGCAGTACTTC. This encodes CASNGRGTILYEQYF.

The chain recombines TRBV9 with TRBJ2-1, with D possibly being TRBD2 (5 bases). Germline CDR1 SGDLS, CDR2 YYNGEE. This CDR3 is built from 15 residues. V was shortened by 5 bases and J by 0 bases, with 12 bases between the two germline ends. CDR3 bases: TGTGCCAGCAGTCATAGCGAAAACTCCTACAATGAGCAGTTCTTC. It specifies CASSHSENSYNEQFF.

The DNA for the CDR3 is TGCAGCGTAGCGGGGAGCTCCTACAATGAGCAGTTCTTC. The encoded protein is CSVAGSSYNEQFF. V and J are TRBV29-1 and TRBJ2-1; 7 nucleotides line up with TRBD2. V lost 6 bases, J lost 0 bases, and 2 bases stayed unmatched. This CDR3 comprises 13 residues. Germline V gene data show CDR1 as SQVTM and CDR2 as ANQGSEA.

This clonotype was seen only a few times. This chain links TRBV20-1 with TRBJ2-2, with D unresolved. The germline CDR1 and CDR2 sequences are DFQATT and SNEGSKA (reference sequence). The length of the CDR3 is 15 residues. The germline V and J ends were trimmed by 1 base and 5 bases, with 14 bases remaining between them. CDR3 bases: TGCAGTGCTAGAGCCCACGGGTCGGTGACCGGGGAGCTGTTTTTT. Translation: CSARAHGSVTGELFF.

The chain recombines TRBV7-3 with TRBJ2-3, with 10 bases aligning to TRBD2. CDR1 is SGHTA and CDR2 is FQGTGA in the germline V gene. This CDR3 comprises 15 residues. With V trimmed by 6 bases and J by 3 bases, 6 bases remained unmatched. The CDR3 nucleotides are TGTGCCAGCAGGTTTAGCGGGAGGCCGACAGATACGCAGTATTTT. The encoded protein is CASRFSGRPTDTQYF.

J is TRBJ1-5 and V is TRBV25-1; 7 bases map to TRBD1. Germline CDR1 reads MGHDK; CDR2 reads SYGVNS. Trimming took 6 bases from V and 4 from J; bases not matched to a gene: 9. The length of the CDR3 is 15 residues. CDR3 protein: CASSSLAGGNQPQHF. The CDR3, as DNA: TGTGCCAGCAGCTCCCTGGCAGGGGGGAATCAGCCCCAGCATTTT.

The rearrangement links TRBV24-1 to TRBJ2-3, with 8 bases fitting TRBD2. Germline V gene sequence: CDR1 KGHDR, CDR2 SFDVKD. Trimming cost V 4 bases and J 2 bases; bases outside gene matches: 7. CDR3 size: 16 residues. CDR3 amino acids: CATSDPTSGYTDTQYF. DNA of the CDR3: TGTGCCACCAGTGACCCTACTAGCGGATACACAGATACGCAGTATTTT.

This clonotype was found many times. The CDR3 here is CASSYNQGGASSEAFF. The CDR3 bases are TGCGCCAGCAGCTACAATCAGGGGGGGGCGTCGTCTGAAGCTTTCTTT. The chain carries TRBV5-1 and TRBJ1-1; 7 bases align to TRBD1. The germline V gene has CDR1 SGHRS and CDR2 YFSETQ. V trimming: 3 bases; J trimming: 6 bases; junction bases outside the gene matches: 14. This CDR3 has 16 amino acids.

This clonotype was seen more than once but under ten times. The V call is TRBV6-1, the J call TRBJ2-3, with a weak D call TRBD1 (5 bases). This CDR3 has 15 residues. With 6 bases removed from V and 1 base from J, the gap between germline ends came to 14 bases. Germline CDR1 reads MNHNS; CDR2 reads SASEGT. This CDR3 is CASRTPEGGTDTQYF. In DNA, the CDR3 is TGTGCCAGCAGAACGCCAGAAGGGGGCACAGATACGCAGTATTTT.